These 19 T cell receptor beta chains originate from one sample sequenced in a study of T cell clones after liver transplantation (dated by TCRdb to the late 2010s). Libraries were prepared through the immunoSEQ multiplex PCR assay. The source is immuneACCESS, and TCRdb retained only in-frame sequences with V and J called. Part of the clones is not carried over; for the studies checked, unresolved V genes explain less than half of this, and the remainder is unexplained. The sample table lists nearly 55,000 clones, 70% to 85% of them with a count of one. The top ten clones comprise 8% to 9.5% of the sample. What this sample's time point label stands for: pre-transplant. This specimen was CD4+ T cells from blood, taken before liver transplant. These receptors all come from a human donor who received a liver transplant.

CDR3 region: CASSNGTDSNQPQHF. CDR3 bases: TGTGCCAGCAGCAACGGGACGGATAGCAATCAGCCCCAGCATTTT. V is TRBV21-1 and J is TRBJ1-5. TRBV21-1 is listed as a pseudogene. This CDR3 has 15 amino acids.

This clone turned up a few times. The chain recombines TRBV6-5 with TRBJ1-1; D not certain. The CDR3 spans 11 residues. The V gene lost 4 bases and the J gene lost 4 bases, with 4 bases spanning the gap. The germline V gene has CDR1 MNHEY and CDR2 SVGAGI. Written as DNA, the CDR3 is TGTGCCAGCAGTTCTGGCACTGAAGCTTTCTTT. Encoded protein: CASSSGTEAFF.

V is TRBV28 and J is TRBJ2-7; D is unclear. V lost 3 bases and J lost 3, with 9 bases in between. Per the germline V gene, CDR1 is MDHEN and CDR2 is SYDVKM. This CDR3 has 13 amino acids. Here the CDR3 reads CASSFGSRYEQYF. CDR3 nucleotide sequence: TGTGCCAGCAGTTTTGGGTCCCGCTACGAGCAGTACTTC. Complete variable domain (other parts from reference TRBV28 and TRBJ2-7): DVKVTQSSRYLVKRTGEKVFLECVQDMDHENMFWYRQDPGLGLRLIYFSYDVKMKEKGDIPEGYSVSREKKERFSLILESASTNQTSMYLCASSFGSRYEQYFGPGTRLTVT.

This chain uses TRBV4-3 with TRBJ1-4; TRBD1 agrees at 7 bases. CDR3 size: 14 residues. The J segment lost 7 bases and the V segment lost 4 bases, leaving 6 bases of the junction unmatched. Germline loops: CDR1 LGHNA, CDR2 YSLEER. The CDR3: CASSRGGAGEKLFF. The DNA for the CDR3 is TGCGCCAGCAGCCGAGGGGGCGCGGGTGAAAAACTGTTTTTT.

The chain has TRBV4-1 and TRBJ2-5; 16 bases match TRBD2. The CDR3 is made up of 19 amino acids. Germline values: CDR1 MGHRA, CDR2 YSYEKL. Unmatched junction bases numbered 10, after V lost 2 bases and J lost 4 bases. CDR3 DNA sequence: TGCGCCAGCAGCCAAACGACCGGGACTAGCGGGGGGGCTCGAGAGACCCAGTACTTC. It codes for CASSQTTGTSGGARETQYF.

The chain recombines TRBV6-6 with TRBJ1-5, with 7 bases aligning to TRBD1. CDR3 length: 13 residues. Germline CDR1 is MNHNY and CDR2 is SVGAGI (reference sequence). The V segment lost 10 bases and the J segment 5 bases; nucleotides outside the gene matches: 8. The DNA of the CDR3 is TGTGCCACACACAGGGGCGAGCATCAGCCCCAGCATTTT. It translates to CATHRGEHQPQHF.

The chain couples TRBV19 to TRBJ1-4, with 8 bases matching TRBD1. The CDR3 has 16 amino acids. V trimming: 6 bases; J trimming: 5 bases; junction bases outside the gene matches: 11. The germline V gene encodes CDR1 LNHDA and CDR2 SQIVND (reference sequence). CDR3 nucleotide sequence: TGTGCCAGTAGATCCCCTGGACAGGGAGCGAATGAAAAACTGTTTTTT. Protein sequence: CASRSPGQGANEKLFF.

This clone was detected once. The chain couples TRBV5-4 to TRBJ2-5; 10 bases are a match to TRBD2. Per the germline V gene, CDR1 is SGHNT and CDR2 is YYREEE (reference sequence). This CDR3 spans 15 amino acids. V was pared by 4 bases and J by 4 bases, with 7 bases of the junction left unmatched. The CDR3 here is CASSPPSGGIETQYF. DNA of the CDR3: TGTGCCAGCAGCCCCCCTAGCGGGGGAATAGAGACCCAGTACTTC.

The rearrangement joins TRBV7-2 to TRBJ2-4; D ambiguous. The CDR3 consists of 15 residues. Germline V gene data show CDR1 as SGHTA and CDR2 as FQGNSA. Trimming cost V 2 bases and J 2 bases, with 10 bases left between them. This chain's CDR3 is CASSLQLGTKNIQYF. CDR3 nucleotide sequence: TGTGCCAGCAGCTTACAATTGGGCACCAAAAACATTCAGTACTTC.

This clone came up once. The chain combines TRBV5-6 with TRBJ2-2; weak D call: TRBD1 (6 bases). The CDR3 totals 15 residues. V lost 3 bases and J 5 bases, leaving 14 bases between the germline ends. From germline, CDR1 is SGHDT and CDR2 YYEEEE. CDR3 residues: CASSYGQRPTGELFF. The DNA for the CDR3 is TGTGCCAGCAGCTACGGACAGAGACCGACCGGGGAGCTGTTTTTT.

V usage is TRBV5-1 and J usage is TRBJ1-4; 7 positions match TRBD1. This CDR3 region has 16 residues. The junction had 8 bases not matched to a gene; V was cut back by 2 bases and J by 4 bases. The germline V gene has CDR1 SGHRS and CDR2 YFSETQ. The CDR3: CASSFLKGGVNEKLFF. The DNA for the CDR3 is TGCGCCAGCAGCTTTTTGAAAGGGGGCGTTAATGAAAAACTGTTTTTT. The full variable domain, rest sourced from reference TRBV5-1 and TRBJ1-4, is KAGVTQTPRYLIKTRGQQVTLSCSPISGHRSVSWYQQTPGQGLQFLFEYFSETQRNKGNFPGRFSGRQFSNSRSEMNVSTLELGDSALYLCASSFLKGGVNEKLFFGSGTQLSVL.

The chain links TRBV6-5 to TRBJ2-1; D gene ambiguous. Per germline, CDR1 MNHEY and CDR2 SVGAGI. This CDR3 has 11 residues. The V end lost 10 bases, the J end lost 8 bases, and 12 bases lay between the germline ends. The CDR3, as DNA: TGTGCCATATCGAAAGCAGATGAGCAGTTCTTC. Protein: CAISKADEQFF.

The chain is built from TRBV7-9 and TRBJ2-5; TRBD1 is a possible D gene (6 bases). Trimming left V 1 base short and J 4 bases short, with 7 bases between. Germline V CDR1 and CDR2: SEHNR, FQNEAQ (reference sequence). The CDR3 is made up of 13 amino acids. As DNA, the CDR3 is TGTGCCAGCAGCTTAGGCAGGGGAGAGACCCAGTACTTC. Amino acids: CASSLGRGETQYF.

V gene TRBV19 combines with J gene TRBJ2-1; TRBD2 agrees at 7 bases. Germline V gene sequence: CDR1 LNHDA, CDR2 SQIVND (reference sequence). This CDR3 spans 18 amino acids. Losses at the gene ends were 5 bases for V and 5 bases for J; bases not matched to a gene: 18. CDR3 in amino acids: CASSLWGVSGGRNNEQFF. CDR3 nucleotide sequence: TGTGCCAGTAGTCTATGGGGCGTGTCGGGAGGCCGCAACAATGAGCAGTTCTTC.

The chain recombines TRBV14 with TRBJ2-3; D is ambiguous. In germline, CDR1 is SGHDN, CDR2 FVKESK. The V end was cut by 0 bases, the J end by 4 bases, with 5 bases between. The CDR3 contains 13 residues. CDR3 protein: CASSQDLADTQYF. The CDR3 bases are TGTGCCAGCAGCCAAGATCTGGCAGATACGCAGTATTTT.

The chain employs TRBV7-6 and TRBJ2-2; possibly TRBD1 or TRBD2 for D (5 bases each). The CDR3 has 16 amino acids. Trimming removed 2 bases from V and 3 bases from J, with 13 bases in between. Germline V gives CDR1 SGHVS, CDR2 FNYEAQ. The CDR3 region has the DNA TGTGCCAGCAGCTTATCGTACGGGGCGGACACCGGGGAGCTGTTTTTT. Its protein product is CASSLSYGADTGELFF.

This chain uses TRBV29-1 with TRBJ2-4; a weak D match, TRBD2 (6 bases). Germline-derived CDR1 and CDR2 are SQVTM and ANQGSEA. V shed 4 bases and J shed 7 bases, with 14 bases lying between them. This CDR3 region has 13 residues. CDR3 in DNA: TGCAGCGTTGGCCGGGGGACGGGGAACATTCAGTACTTC. It specifies CSVGRGTGNIQYF.

The chain uses TRBV18 and TRBJ1-4; possible D gene TRBD1, 5 bases. This CDR3 region has 13 residues. V shed 3 bases and J shed 7 bases, with 9 bases lying between them. Germline assignment: CDR1 KGHSH and CDR2 LQKENI. The CDR3 bases are TGTGCCAGCTCACCTGCCGGGGGTGAAAAACTGTTTTTT. Translated: CASSPAGGEKLFF.

The sample holds a few counts of this clone. The chain uses TRBV9 and TRBJ1-2, with TRBD1 as a possible D gene (6 bases). Germline assignment: CDR1 SGDLS and CDR2 YYNGEE. The CDR3 contains 14 residues. The V end lost 4 bases, the J end lost 4 bases, and 14 bases lay between the germline ends. The CDR3 nucleotides are TGTGCCAGCAGCAATACAGGGTGGGCCTATGGCTACACCTTC. Translation gives CASSNTGWAYGYTF.